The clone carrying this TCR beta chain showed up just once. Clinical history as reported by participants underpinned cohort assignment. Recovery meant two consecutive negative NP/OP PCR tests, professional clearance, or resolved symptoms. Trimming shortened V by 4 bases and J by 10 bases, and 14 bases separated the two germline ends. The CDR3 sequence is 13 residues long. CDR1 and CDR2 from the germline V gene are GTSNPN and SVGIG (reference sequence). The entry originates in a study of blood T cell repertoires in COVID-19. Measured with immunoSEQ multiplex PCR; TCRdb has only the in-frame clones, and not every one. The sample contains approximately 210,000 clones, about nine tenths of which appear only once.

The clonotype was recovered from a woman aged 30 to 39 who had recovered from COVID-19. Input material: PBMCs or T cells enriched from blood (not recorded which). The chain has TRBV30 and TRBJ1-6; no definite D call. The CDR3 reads CAWTQEGSSPLHF. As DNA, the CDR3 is TGTGCCTGGACCCAGGAGGGTTCCTCACCCCTCCACTTT.